The clone carrying this T cell receptor (beta chain) was detected a few times. Its antigen is undetermined. Trimming removed 3 bases at V and 1 base at J, with 17 bases between. There are 17 residues in the CDR3. Germline CDR1 MDHEN, CDR2 SYDVKM. Unsorted PBMC DNA went through sequencing on ten immunoSEQ deep assay plates. Clones were read by immunoSEQ multiplex PCR, and TCRdb kept only the in-frame ones, dropping some. The sample has 450,000 to 500,000 clones, 65% to 80% seen once. The record originates from a study of shared clonotypes between healthy human individuals. Study-level findings and limits: Collection of samples was limited to blood; tissue repertoires likely differ.

The receptor's source is a woman between 35 and 50 years old in good health. Some clones in this sample may be carry-over from other donors' samples. Sample: PBMCs. The V gene is TRBV28, the J gene TRBJ2-3; D gene unclear. CDR3 sequence: CASSLDGRGWGTDTQYF. The CDR3 DNA follows: TGTGCCAGCAGTTTGGATGGACGAGGATGGGGCACAGATACGCAGTATTTT.